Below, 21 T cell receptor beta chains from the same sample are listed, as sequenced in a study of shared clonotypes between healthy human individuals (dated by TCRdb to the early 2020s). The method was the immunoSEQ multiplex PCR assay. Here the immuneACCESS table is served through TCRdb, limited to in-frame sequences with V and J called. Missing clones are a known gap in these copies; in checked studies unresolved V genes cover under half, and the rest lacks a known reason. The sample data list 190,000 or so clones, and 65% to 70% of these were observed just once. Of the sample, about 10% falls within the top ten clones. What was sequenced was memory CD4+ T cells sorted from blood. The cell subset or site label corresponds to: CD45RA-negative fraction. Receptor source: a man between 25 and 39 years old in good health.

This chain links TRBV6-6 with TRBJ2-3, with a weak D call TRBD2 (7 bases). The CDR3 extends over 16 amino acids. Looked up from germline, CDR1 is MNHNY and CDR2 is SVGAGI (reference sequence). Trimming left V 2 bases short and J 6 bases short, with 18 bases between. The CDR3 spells CASSYPKGGTPDTQYF. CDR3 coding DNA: TGTGCCAGCAGTTACCCTAAGGGGGGGACCCCGGATACGCAGTATTTT.

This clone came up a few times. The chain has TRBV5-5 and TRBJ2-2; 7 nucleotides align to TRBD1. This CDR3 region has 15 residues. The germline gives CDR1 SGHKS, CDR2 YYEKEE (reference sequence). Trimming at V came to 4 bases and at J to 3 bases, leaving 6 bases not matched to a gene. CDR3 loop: CASSNRGMDTGELFF. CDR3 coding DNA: TGTGCCAGCAGCAACAGGGGAATGGACACCGGGGAGCTGTTTTTT.

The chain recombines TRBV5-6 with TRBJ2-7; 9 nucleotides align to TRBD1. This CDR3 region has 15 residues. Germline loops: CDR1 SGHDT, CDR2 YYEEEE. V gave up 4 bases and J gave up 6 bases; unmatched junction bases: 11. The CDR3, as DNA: TGTGCCAGCAGCGAACCGGGACAGGGTCTCTTCGAGCAGTACTTC. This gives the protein CASSEPGQGLFEQYF. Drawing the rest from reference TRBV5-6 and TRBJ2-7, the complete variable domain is DAGVTQSPTHLIKTRGQQVTLRCSPKSGHDTVSWYQQALGQGPQFIFQYYEEEERQRGNFPDRFSGHQFPNYSSELNVNALLLGDSALYLCASSEPGQGLFEQYFGPGTRLTVT.

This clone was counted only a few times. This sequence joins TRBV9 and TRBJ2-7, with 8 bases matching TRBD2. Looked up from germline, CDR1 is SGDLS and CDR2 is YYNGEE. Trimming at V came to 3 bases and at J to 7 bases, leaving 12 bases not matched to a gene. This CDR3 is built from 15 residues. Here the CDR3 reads CASSAGLARGGEQYF. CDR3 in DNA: TGTGCCAGCAGCGCCGGACTAGCCCGGGGAGGAGAGCAGTACTTC.

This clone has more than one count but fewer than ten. The CDR3: CASSETPDYGYTF. The CDR3 nucleotides read TGCGCCAGCAGCGAGACACCTGACTATGGCTACACCTTC. V usage is TRBV10-2 and J usage is TRBJ1-2; D remains ambiguous. The ends were cut back, 6 bases at V and 3 bases at J, with 11 bases in the middle. There are 13 residues in the CDR3. Looked up from germline, CDR1 is WSHSY and CDR2 is SAAADI.

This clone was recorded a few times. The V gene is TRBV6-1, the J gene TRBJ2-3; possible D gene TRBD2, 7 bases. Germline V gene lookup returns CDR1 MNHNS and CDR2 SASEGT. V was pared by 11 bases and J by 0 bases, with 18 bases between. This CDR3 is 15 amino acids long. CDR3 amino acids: CAGEEGGSSTDTQYF. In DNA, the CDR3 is TGTGCCGGGGAGGAGGGGGGGTCTAGCACAGATACGCAGTATTTT.

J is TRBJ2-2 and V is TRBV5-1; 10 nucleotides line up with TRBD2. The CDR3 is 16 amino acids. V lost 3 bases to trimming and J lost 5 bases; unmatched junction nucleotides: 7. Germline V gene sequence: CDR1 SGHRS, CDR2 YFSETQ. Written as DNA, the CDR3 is TGCGCCAGCAGCTCGTCTAGCGGGAGCTCAACCGGGGAGCTGTTTTTT. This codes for CASSSSSGSSTGELFF.

For the CDR3, the DNA is TGTGCCACCGCCAGGGGAGAGAACTATGGCTACACCTTC. It codes for CATARGENYGYTF. This rearrangement joins TRBV10-3 to TRBJ1-2; tentatively, D is TRBD1 (6 bases). Germline values: CDR1 ENHRY, CDR2 SYGVKD. This CDR3 is 13 amino acids long. Trimming shortened V by 10 bases and J by 2 bases, and 14 bases separated the two germline ends.

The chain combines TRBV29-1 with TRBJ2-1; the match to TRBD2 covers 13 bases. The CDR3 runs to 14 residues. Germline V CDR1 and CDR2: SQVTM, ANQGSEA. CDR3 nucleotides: TGCAGTGGGACTAGCGGGATTCTACTTAATGAGCAGTTCTTC. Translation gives CSGTSGILLNEQFF.

DNA of the CDR3: TGTGCCAGCAGCTTAGGGGTCGAGGCCCCGGAGACCCAGTACTTC. This sequence encodes CASSLGVEAPETQYF. This chain links TRBV11-2 with TRBJ2-5; D call uncertain. The germline gives CDR1 SGHAT, CDR2 FQNNGV. The CDR3 covers 15 residues. The germline V and J ends were trimmed by 1 base and 5 bases, with 14 bases remaining between them.

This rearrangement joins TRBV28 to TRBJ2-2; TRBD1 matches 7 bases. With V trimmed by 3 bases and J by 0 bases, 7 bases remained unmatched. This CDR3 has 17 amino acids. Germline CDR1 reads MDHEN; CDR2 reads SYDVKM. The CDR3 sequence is CASSFWPGQSNTGELFF. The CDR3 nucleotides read TGTGCCAGCAGTTTCTGGCCGGGACAGTCGAACACCGGGGAGCTGTTTTTT.

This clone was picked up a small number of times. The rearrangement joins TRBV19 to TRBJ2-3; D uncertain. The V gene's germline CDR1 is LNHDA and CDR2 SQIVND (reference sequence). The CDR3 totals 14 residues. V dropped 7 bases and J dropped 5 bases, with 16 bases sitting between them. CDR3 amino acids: CASKVLATQDTQYF. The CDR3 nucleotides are TGTGCCAGTAAGGTTTTGGCGACGCAAGATACGCAGTATTTT.

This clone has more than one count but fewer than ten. The DNA for the CDR3 is TGTGCCAGTAGTATAGACACCTTCGCCGGGGAGCTGTTTTTT. Amino acid sequence: CASSIDTFAGELFF. The V call is TRBV19, the J call TRBJ2-2; D remains ambiguous. V was shortened by 0 bases and J by 6 bases, with 8 bases between the two germline ends. CDR1 and CDR2 from the germline V gene are LNHDA and SQIVND (reference sequence). This CDR3 has 14 residues.

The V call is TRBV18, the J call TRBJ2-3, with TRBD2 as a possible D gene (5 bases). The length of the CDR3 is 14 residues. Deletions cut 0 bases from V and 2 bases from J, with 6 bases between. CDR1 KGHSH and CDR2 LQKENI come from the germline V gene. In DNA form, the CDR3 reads TGTGCCAGCTCACCACCTAGCGTCACAGATACGCAGTATTTT. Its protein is CASSPPSVTDTQYF.

The CDR3 loop is CASSSPHEQYF. In DNA form, the CDR3 reads TGTGCCAGCAGTTCCCCCCACGAGCAGTACTTC. The chain links TRBV28 to TRBJ2-7; D not resolved. V lost 4 bases and J lost 5, with 6 bases in between. Per germline, CDR1 MDHEN and CDR2 SYDVKM. The CDR3 consists of 11 residues.

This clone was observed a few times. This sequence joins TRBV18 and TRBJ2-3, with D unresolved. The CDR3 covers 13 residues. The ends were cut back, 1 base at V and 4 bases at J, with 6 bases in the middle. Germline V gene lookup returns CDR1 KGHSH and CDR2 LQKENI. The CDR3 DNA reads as TGTGCCAGCTCACCACTGTCCGCAGATACGCAGTATTTT. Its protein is CASSPLSADTQYF.

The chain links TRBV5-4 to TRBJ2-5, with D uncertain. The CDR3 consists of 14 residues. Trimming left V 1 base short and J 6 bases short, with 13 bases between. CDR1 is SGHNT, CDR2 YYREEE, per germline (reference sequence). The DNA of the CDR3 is TGTGCCAGCAGCTTGAAGTCAGGAATACAGACCCAGTACTTC. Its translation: CASSLKSGIQTQYF.

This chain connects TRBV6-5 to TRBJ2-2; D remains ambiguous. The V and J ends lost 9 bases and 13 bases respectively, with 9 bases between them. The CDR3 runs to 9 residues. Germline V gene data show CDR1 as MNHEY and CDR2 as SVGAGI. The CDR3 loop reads CAREGVLFF. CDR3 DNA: TGTGCCAGAGAAGGTGTGCTGTTTTTT.

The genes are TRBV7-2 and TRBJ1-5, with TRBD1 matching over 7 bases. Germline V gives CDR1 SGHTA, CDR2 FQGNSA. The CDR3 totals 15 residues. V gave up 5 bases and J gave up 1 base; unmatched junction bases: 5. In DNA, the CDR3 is TGTGCCAGCAGCACGGACAGGAGAAGCAATCAGCCCCAGCATTTT. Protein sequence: CASSTDRRSNQPQHF.

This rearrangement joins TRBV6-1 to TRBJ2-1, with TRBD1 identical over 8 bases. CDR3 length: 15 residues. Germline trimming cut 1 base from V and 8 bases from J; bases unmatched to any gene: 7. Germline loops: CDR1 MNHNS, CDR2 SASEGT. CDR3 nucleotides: TGTGCCAGCAGTGAAGTGGGACAGGCGAGACATGAGCAGTTCTTC. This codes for CASSEVGQARHEQFF.

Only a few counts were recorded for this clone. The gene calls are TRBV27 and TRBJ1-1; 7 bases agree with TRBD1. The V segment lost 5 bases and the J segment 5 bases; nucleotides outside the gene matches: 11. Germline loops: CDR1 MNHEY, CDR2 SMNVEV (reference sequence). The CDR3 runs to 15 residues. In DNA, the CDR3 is TGTGCCAGCAGTCTATTCGACAGGGTGGGGACTGAAGCTTTCTTT. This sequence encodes CASSLFDRVGTEAFF.